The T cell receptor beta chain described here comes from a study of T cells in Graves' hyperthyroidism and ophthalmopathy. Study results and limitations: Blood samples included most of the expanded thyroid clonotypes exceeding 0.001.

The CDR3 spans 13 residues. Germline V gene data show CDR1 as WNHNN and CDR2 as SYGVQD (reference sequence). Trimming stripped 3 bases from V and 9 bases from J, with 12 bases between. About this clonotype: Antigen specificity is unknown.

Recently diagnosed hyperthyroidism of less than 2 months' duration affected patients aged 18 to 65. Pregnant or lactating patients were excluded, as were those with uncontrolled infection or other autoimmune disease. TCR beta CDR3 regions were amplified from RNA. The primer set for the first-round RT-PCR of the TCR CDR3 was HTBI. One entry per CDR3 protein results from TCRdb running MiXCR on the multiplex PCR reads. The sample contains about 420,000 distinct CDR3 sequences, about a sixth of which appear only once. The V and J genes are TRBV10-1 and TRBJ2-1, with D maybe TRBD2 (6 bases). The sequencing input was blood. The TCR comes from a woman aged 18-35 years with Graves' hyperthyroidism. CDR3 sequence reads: CASSEGTPGEQFF. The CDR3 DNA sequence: TGCGCCAGCAGTGAAGGGACTCCGGGTGAGCAGTTCTTC.